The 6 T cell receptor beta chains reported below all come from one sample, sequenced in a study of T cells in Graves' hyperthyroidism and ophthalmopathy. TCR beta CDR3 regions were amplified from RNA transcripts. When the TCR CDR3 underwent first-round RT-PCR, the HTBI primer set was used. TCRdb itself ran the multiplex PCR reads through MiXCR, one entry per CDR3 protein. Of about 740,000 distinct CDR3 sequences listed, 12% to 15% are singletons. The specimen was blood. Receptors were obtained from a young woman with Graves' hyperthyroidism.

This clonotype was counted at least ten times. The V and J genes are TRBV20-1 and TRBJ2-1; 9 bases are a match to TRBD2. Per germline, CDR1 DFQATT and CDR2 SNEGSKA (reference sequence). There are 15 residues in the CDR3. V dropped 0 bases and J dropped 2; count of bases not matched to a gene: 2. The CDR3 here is CSARDSGSAYNEQFF. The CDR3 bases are TGCAGTGCTAGAGATAGCGGGAGCGCCTACAATGAGCAGTTCTTC.

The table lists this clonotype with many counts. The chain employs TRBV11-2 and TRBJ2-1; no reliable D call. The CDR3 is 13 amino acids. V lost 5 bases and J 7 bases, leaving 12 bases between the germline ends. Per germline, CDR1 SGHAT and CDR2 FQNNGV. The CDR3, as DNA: TGTGCCAGCAGCATGCTAGGTTGGAATGAGCAGTTCTTC. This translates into CASSMLGWNEQFF.

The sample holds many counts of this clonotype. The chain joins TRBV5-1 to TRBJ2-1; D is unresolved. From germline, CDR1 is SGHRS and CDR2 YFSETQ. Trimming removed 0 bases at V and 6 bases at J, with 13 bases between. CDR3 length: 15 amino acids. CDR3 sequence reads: CASSLVRTRGNEQFF. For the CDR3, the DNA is TGCGCCAGCAGCTTGGTGCGGACCCGCGGCAATGAGCAGTTCTTC.

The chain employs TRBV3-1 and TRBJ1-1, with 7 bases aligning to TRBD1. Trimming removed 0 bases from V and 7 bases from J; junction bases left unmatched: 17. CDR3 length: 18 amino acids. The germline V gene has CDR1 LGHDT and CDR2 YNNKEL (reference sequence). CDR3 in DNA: TGTGCCAGCAGCCAAGACCAGGGGGTTCCAGCAGGGATGATTGAAGCTTTCTTT. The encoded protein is CASSQDQGVPAGMIEAFF.

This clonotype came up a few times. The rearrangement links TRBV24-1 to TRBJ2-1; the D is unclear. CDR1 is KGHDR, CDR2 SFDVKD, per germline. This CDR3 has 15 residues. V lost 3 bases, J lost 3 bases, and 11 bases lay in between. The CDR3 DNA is TGTGCCACCAGTGATCCCTTTCGGGTCTACAATGAGCAGTTCTTC. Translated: CATSDPFRVYNEQFF.

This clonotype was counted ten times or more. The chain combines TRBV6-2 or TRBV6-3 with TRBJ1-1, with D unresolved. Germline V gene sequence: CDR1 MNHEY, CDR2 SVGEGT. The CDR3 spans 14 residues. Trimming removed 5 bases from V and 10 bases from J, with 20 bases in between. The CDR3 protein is CASSGRPLPWRAFF. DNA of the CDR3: TGTGCCAGCAGTGGGCGGCCCCTGCCTTGGCGAGCTTTCTTT.